The T cell receptor (beta chain) described here comes from a study of T-cell reconstitution after alpha-beta-depleted transplantation in children. Whole-study findings and limits: Reportedly, only several hundred clones from non-depleted graft cells drove alpha-beta T-cell counts at about two months.

The germline V gene encodes CDR1 MNHEY and CDR2 SVGAGI. This CDR3 region has 15 residues. Between the trimmed V and J ends, which lost 0 bases and 1 base, there was a span of 6 bases. This clonotype turned up a few times. The antigen remains unidentified. Unique molecular identifiers were incorporated when the TCRbeta library was constructed. TCRdb reprocessed the PCR reads with MiXCR, giving one entry per CDR3 protein. The sample has 700,000 to 950,000 distinct CDR3 sequences; approximately 15% are singletons. The TCR sequence derives from a male patient under 18 who had a stem cell transplant for acute lymphoblastic leukemia, so the T cells may come from the graft donor. The rearrangement uses TRBV6-5 and TRBJ2-2, with D unclear. This sample comprised PBMCs, mostly from graft donor cells, obtained 360 days after TCRalphabeta/CD19-depleted stem cell transplant. DNA for the CDR3: TGTGCCAGCAGTTACTCGATTCGGAACACCGGGGAGCTGTTTTTT. It encodes CASSYSIRNTGELFF.